What follows describes a single T cell receptor (beta chain). Its antigen remains unidentified. Germline CDR1 MNHEY, CDR2 SVGAGI. CDR3 size: 14 residues. The germline V and J ends were trimmed by 0 bases and 0 bases, with 3 bases remaining between them. This entry is derived from a study of graft-versus-host responses after intestinal transplantation. Study summary: Every one of the recipients received anti-thymocyte globulin induction and afterwards took tacrolimus and steroids for around 3 years. Whole-study findings and limits: Graft-donor T cell macrochimerism coincided with high graft-versus-host to host-versus-graft clonal ratios in allografts. GvH clones surfaced in recipient marrow, some emerging earlier in ileum or blood. Maximum circulating GvH clone levels tracked with early post-transplant HvG decreases.

This table comes from immunoSEQ multiplex PCR, and its TCRdb copy is limited to in-frame clones, with some not included. The sample includes some 86,000 clones, just over 90% of them seen just once. The J gene is TRBJ1-5, the V gene TRBV6-5; D unclear. The sample was unstimulated CD8+ T cells sorted from spleen or lymph node cells, taken before intestinal transplant. This TCR came from a human donor who received an intestinal transplant. CDR3 in amino acids: CASSYSSSNQPQHF. The DNA of the CDR3 is TGTGCCAGCAGTTACTCCTCTAGCAATCAGCCCCAGCATTTT.